A selection of T cell receptor beta chains follows, all from one sample in a study of a mutant IDH1 vaccine in newly diagnosed glioma. These receptors have no identified antigens. Some clones are missing from TCRdb's copy, which holds only in-frame ones; the method was immunoSEQ multiplex PCR. The table records 40,000 to 60,000 clones, 79% of them present only once. This sample comprised PBMCs, obtained from a glioma patient whose treatment included an IDH1 peptide vaccine. These receptors originate from a man in his forties or fifties with glioma. Each CDR3 is given without its conserved first and last residue.

j_gene	v_gene	CDR3aa
TRBJ2-5	TRBV7-2	ASSANRGKETQY
TRBJ1-5	TRBV2	ASRGQLMEPQH
TRBJ2-3	TRBV29-1	SVESGGGDTQY
TRBJ1-5	TRBV2	AGTDGTNQPQH
TRBJ1-5	TRBV19	ASSLYDKWPQH
TRBJ1-1	TRBV5-1	ASSSQGVGTEAF
TRBJ1-2	TRBV6-1	ATKLQGVDGYT
TRBJ2-2	TRBV14	ASSQDTGTGVGTGELF
TRBJ1-2	TRBV2	ASTEAGGNYGYT
TRBJ2-2	TRBV10-2	ASRQGFTGELF
TRBJ2-2	TRBV9	ASSERGDQTGELF
TRBJ2-3	TRBV10-3	AISESRRGDTQY
TRBJ1-2	TRBV2	ASSRLTGGAGGYT
TRBJ1-1	TRBV7-9	ASSLTVMNTEAF
TRBJ1-5	TRBV30	AWNPGQNQPQH
TRBJ2-7	TRBV13	ASSFSGGREQY
TRBJ1-5	TRBV2	ASKHREDSNQPQH
TRBJ1-3	TRBV7-9	ASSKGTDSGNTIY
TRBJ1-2	TRBV29-1	SVGGASETGIGGYT
TRBJ1-4	TRBV30	AWSVGRAFNEKLF
TRBJ1-1	TRBV7-2	ASSPGPPTRNTEAF
TRBJ1-3	TRBV4-1	ASSQEDRGFGNTIY
TRBJ1-5	TRBV4-1	ASNQIHRKDLNQPQH
TRBJ1-2	TRBV9	ASSVSGGANYGYT
TRBJ2-1	TRBV7-2	ASSSGTRIFNEQF
TRBJ1-2	TRBV19	ASSIVTDPYGYT
TRBJ1-4	TRBV6-5	ASRLTRDPGKLF
TRBJ1-3	TRBV6-1	ASSETGGPSGNTIY
TRBJ1-4	TRBV1	TGGGRTGPNEKLF
TRBJ1-2	TRBV28	ASTGGDYGYT
TRBJ1-2	TRBV18	ASSPPGALLGGYT
TRBJ1-3	TRBV2	ASGNRPNSGNTIY
TRBJ2-5	TRBV5-6	ASSLARDGETQY
TRBJ2-7	TRBV7-2	ASSLDQRGFYEQY
TRBJ2-3	TRBV6-5	ASSYWQGTSDTQY
TRBJ1-5	TRBV19	ASSKRGGVRGNQPQH
TRBJ1-2	TRBV6-5	ASREHQNYGYT
TRBJ1-1	TRBV27	ASRMFTGTAEAF
TRBJ2-7	TRBV4-2	ASSQVEGADEQY
TRBJ1-2	TRBV18	ASSPQDSFYGYT
TRBJ1-2	TRBV4-1	ASSQVVGGFGYT
TRBJ1-1	TRBV2	ASRRGSGAF
TRBJ2-3	TRBV6-1	ASSEVLSGTSGGAGTDTQY
TRBJ2-2	TRBV7-9	ASSSTRKGLRSTGELF
TRBJ1-1	TRBV6-5	ASSPDLGTEAF
TRBJ2-7	TRBV30	AWRETQSLDTSEQY
TRBJ2-2	TRBV29-1	SVADLAGELF
TRBJ2-5	TRBV9	ASSVGGARETQY
TRBJ2-7	TRBV6-5	ASSLAAGGPYEQY